This is a list of T cell receptor beta chains from one sample in a study of blood T cells in healthy people across ages. TCRdb used MiXCR to reprocess the 5' RACE reads, holding one entry per CDR3 protein. The sample lists approximately 1.5 million distinct CDR3 sequences; 35% to 45% were seen once. The sequenced material came from blood. Receptors originate from a woman aged 18-29 years in good health. Both conserved end residues are part of each CDR3. Fields, in order: CDR3 DNA, CDR3 protein, clone size, D gene, V gene, J gene. D genes are given only for firm matches. The size of a clone is reported for some rows only, either as once, few or many, or as a class for expanded clones.

cdr3_nt: TGCAGCGTTGAAGTGGGTTGGACACCGTATAGCACAGATACGCAGTATTTT; cdr3_aa: CSVEVGWTPYSTDTQYF; clone_size: .; d_call: .; v_call: TRBV29-1; j_call: TRBJ2-3
cdr3_nt: TGCAGCGTTGGCGGGGGTGAAGGATATGAGCAGTACTTC; cdr3_aa: CSVGGGEGYEQYF; clone_size: .; d_call: TRBD2; v_call: TRBV29-1; j_call: TRBJ2-7
cdr3_nt: TGTGCCAGCAGCGGACCCGGGGCTAGCGAGTACGAGCAGTACTTC; cdr3_aa: CASSGPGASEYEQYF; clone_size: .; d_call: .; v_call: TRBV13; j_call: TRBJ2-7
cdr3_nt: TGCGCCAGCAGCCCGGCCGGGGACTCGAAAACCTACGAGCAGTACTTC; cdr3_aa: CASSPAGDSKTYEQYF; clone_size: .; d_call: .; v_call: TRBV4-1; j_call: TRBJ2-7
cdr3_nt: TGTGCCAGCACCGGGCGGGACAGGGGCCTGCGGGACAATCAGCCCCAGCATTTT; cdr3_aa: CASTGRDRGLRDNQPQHF; clone_size: .; d_call: TRBD1; v_call: TRBV6-1; j_call: TRBJ1-5
cdr3_nt: TGTGCCAGCAGCCCCAGGGGGGCTAGGTACAATGAGCAGTTCTTC; cdr3_aa: CASSPRGARYNEQFF; clone_size: few; d_call: .; v_call: TRBV7-2; j_call: TRBJ2-1
cdr3_nt: TGTGCCAGCAGTGACAGGTCCGGGTCCTACGAGCAGTACTTC; cdr3_aa: CASSDRSGSYEQYF; clone_size: .; d_call: .; v_call: TRBV12-3/TRBV12-4; j_call: TRBJ2-7
cdr3_nt: TGTGCCAGCAGTTCCCGACTAGCGGGGGCTTATGATGAGCAGTTCTTC; cdr3_aa: CASSSRLAGAYDEQFF; clone_size: .; d_call: TRBD2; v_call: TRBV28; j_call: TRBJ2-1
cdr3_nt: TGTGCCAGCAGCGCAACAGGGTATGGCTACACCTTC; cdr3_aa: CASSATGYGYTF; clone_size: many; d_call: .; v_call: TRBV7-2; j_call: TRBJ1-2
cdr3_nt: TGTGCCTGGAGGTTGGGCGCTTGGGGCAATCAGCCCCAGCATTTT; cdr3_aa: CAWRLGAWGNQPQHF; clone_size: few; d_call: .; v_call: TRBV30; j_call: TRBJ1-5
cdr3_nt: TGTGCCAGCACCACTAGACCCTACGAGCAGTACTTC; cdr3_aa: CASTTRPYEQYF; clone_size: .; d_call: .; v_call: TRBV12-3/TRBV12-4; j_call: TRBJ2-7
cdr3_nt: TGTGCCAGCAGACCCGACGGGGCCTATGGCTACACCTTC; cdr3_aa: CASRPDGAYGYTF; clone_size: few; d_call: .; v_call: TRBV28; j_call: TRBJ1-2
cdr3_nt: TGTGCCAGCGTAGCGGGAGCGGGGAATGAGCAGTACTTC; cdr3_aa: CASVAGAGNEQYF; clone_size: .; d_call: TRBD2; v_call: TRBV19; j_call: TRBJ2-4
cdr3_nt: TGCGCCAGCACCTCTTCTAGCACAGATACGCAGTATTTT; cdr3_aa: CASTSSSTDTQYF; clone_size: few; d_call: .; v_call: TRBV5-1; j_call: TRBJ2-3
cdr3_nt: TGTGCCAGCAGGCTACGGTGGGGCAGCAATCAGCCCCAGCATTTT; cdr3_aa: CASRLRWGSNQPQHF; clone_size: .; d_call: .; v_call: TRBV2; j_call: TRBJ1-5
cdr3_nt: TGCGCCAGCAGCCACCCAGGGACAGCCCCCACGGAGCAGTACTTC; cdr3_aa: CASSHPGTAPTEQYF; clone_size: once; d_call: TRBD1; v_call: TRBV4-1; j_call: TRBJ2-7
cdr3_nt: TGTGCCAGCAGCGTAGGTCGGGGAGTAGCAGAGGCCCAGTACTTC; cdr3_aa: CASSVGRGVAEAQYF; clone_size: .; d_call: .; v_call: TRBV9; j_call: TRBJ2-5
cdr3_nt: TGTGCCAGCAGTTTAATTGGGGGGCAAAACTATGGCTACACCTTC; cdr3_aa: CASSLIGGQNYGYTF; clone_size: .; d_call: .; v_call: TRBV12-3/TRBV12-4; j_call: TRBJ1-2
cdr3_nt: TGTGCCAGCAGCTCGGACACCTTCTATGGCTACACCTTC; cdr3_aa: CASSSDTFYGYTF; clone_size: .; d_call: .; v_call: TRBV7-9; j_call: TRBJ1-2
cdr3_nt: TGTGCCAGCAGCAGGACCGGGACAGGGGACGAGCAGTACTTC; cdr3_aa: CASSRTGTGDEQYF; clone_size: .; d_call: TRBD1; v_call: TRBV12-3/TRBV12-4; j_call: TRBJ2-7
cdr3_nt: TGTGCCAGCAGCGTAGTAAGCGGGGTACCGAACAATGAGCAGTACTTC; cdr3_aa: CASSVVSGVPNNEQYF; clone_size: few; d_call: TRBD2; v_call: TRBV9; j_call: TRBJ2-7
cdr3_nt: TGTGCCAGCAGCCACGGGGCACAGCCCCAGCATTTT; cdr3_aa: CASSHGAQPQHF; clone_size: .; d_call: .; v_call: TRBV7-9; j_call: TRBJ1-5
cdr3_nt: TGCGCCAGCAGCGACGGCGGAGCCGGAAACACCATATATTTT; cdr3_aa: CASSDGGAGNTIYF; clone_size: .; d_call: .; v_call: TRBV5-1; j_call: TRBJ1-3
cdr3_nt: TGCAGTGCCACTACAGGGCCACCAACCTACGAGCAGTACTTC; cdr3_aa: CSATTGPPTYEQYF; clone_size: few; d_call: .; v_call: TRBV20-1; j_call: TRBJ2-7
cdr3_nt: TGTGCCAGCAGTGACCCCGCCGAAAAACTGTTTTTT; cdr3_aa: CASSDPAEKLFF; clone_size: .; d_call: .; v_call: TRBV2; j_call: TRBJ1-4
cdr3_nt: TGTGCCAGCAAATGGCATCAGGGGGATGAGCAGTACTTC; cdr3_aa: CASKWHQGDEQYF; clone_size: once; d_call: TRBD1; v_call: TRBV27; j_call: TRBJ2-7
cdr3_nt: TGTGCCAGCAGCCCCCGACTAGCGGGGGGCCCCTACGAGCAGTACTTC; cdr3_aa: CASSPRLAGGPYEQYF; clone_size: .; d_call: TRBD2; v_call: TRBV7-2; j_call: TRBJ2-7
cdr3_nt: TGTGCCACCCAGGGACAGGGGGCAACGAATGAGCAGTTCTTC; cdr3_aa: CATQGQGATNEQFF; clone_size: .; d_call: TRBD1; v_call: TRBV10-3; j_call: TRBJ2-1
cdr3_nt: TGTGCCAGCAGCCAAGATGGGGCAGGCAATGAGCAGTACTTC; cdr3_aa: CASSQDGAGNEQYF; clone_size: .; d_call: .; v_call: TRBV3-1; j_call: TRBJ2-5
cdr3_nt: TGTGCCGGCAGCTTGGCCGTAGCCCAAGGGAATCAGCCCCAGCATTTT; cdr3_aa: CAGSLAVAQGNQPQHF; clone_size: .; d_call: .; v_call: TRBV5-5; j_call: TRBJ1-5
cdr3_nt: TGCGCCAGCAGCTTGAGTACAGGGCCCAATCAGCCCCAGCATTTT; cdr3_aa: CASSLSTGPNQPQHF; clone_size: few; d_call: .; v_call: TRBV5-1; j_call: TRBJ1-5
cdr3_nt: TGTGCCAGCAGGGGGGACGGCAAAGCTTTCTTT; cdr3_aa: CASRGDGKAFF; clone_size: .; d_call: .; v_call: TRBV3-1; j_call: TRBJ1-1
cdr3_nt: TGTGCCCACTACCCCCTACACGAGCAGTACTTC; cdr3_aa: CAHYPLHEQYF; clone_size: .; d_call: .; v_call: TRBV9; j_call: TRBJ2-7
cdr3_nt: TGTGCCAGCAGCGTAGCGGCGGGACGGGCAAGGGATACGCAGTATTTT; cdr3_aa: CASSVAAGRARDTQYF; clone_size: few; d_call: .; v_call: TRBV9; j_call: TRBJ2-3
cdr3_nt: TGCAGTGCTAGAGTGGGAACCGATGGGGAGACCCAGTACTTC; cdr3_aa: CSARVGTDGETQYF; clone_size: few; d_call: .; v_call: TRBV20-1; j_call: TRBJ2-5
cdr3_nt: TGTGCCAGCAGTTTAATGGGGGGCCCCTACGAGCAGTACTTC; cdr3_aa: CASSLMGGPYEQYF; clone_size: few; d_call: .; v_call: TRBV12-3/TRBV12-4; j_call: TRBJ2-7